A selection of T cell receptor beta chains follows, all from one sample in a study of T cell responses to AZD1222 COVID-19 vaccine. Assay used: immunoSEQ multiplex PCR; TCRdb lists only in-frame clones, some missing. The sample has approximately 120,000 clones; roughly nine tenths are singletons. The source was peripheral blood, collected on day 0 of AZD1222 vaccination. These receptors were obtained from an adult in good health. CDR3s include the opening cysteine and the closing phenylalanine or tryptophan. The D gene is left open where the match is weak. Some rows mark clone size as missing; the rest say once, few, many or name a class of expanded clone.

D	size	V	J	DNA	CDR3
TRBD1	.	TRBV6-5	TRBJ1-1	TGTGCCAGCAGTTACGGACAGGGTCAGGGTGAAGCTTTCTTT	CASSYGQGQGEAFF
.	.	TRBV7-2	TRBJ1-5	TGTGCCAGCAGCTTAATGGGGGGTGGCTATAGCAATCAGCCCCAGCATTTT	CASSLMGGGYSNQPQHF
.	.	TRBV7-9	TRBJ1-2	TGTGCCAGCAGCCGGGACACTCCCTATGGCTACACCTTC	CASSRDTPYGYTF
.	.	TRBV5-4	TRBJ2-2	TGTGCCAGCAGCTTGGCTGGCGTCGGGGAGCTGTTTTTT	CASSLAGVGELFF
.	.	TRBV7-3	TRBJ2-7	TGTGCCAGCAGCCCCGCCGGGGGAAACGAGCAGTACTTC	CASSPAGGNEQYF
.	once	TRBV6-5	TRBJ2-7	TGTGCCAGCAGTTACTCGGCATACTCCTACGAGCAGTACTTC	CASSYSAYSYEQYF
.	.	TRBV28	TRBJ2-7	TGTGCCAGCCTTCAGGGGGGGGCCTCCTACGAGCAGTACTTC	CASLQGGASYEQYF
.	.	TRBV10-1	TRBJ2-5	TGCGCCAGCAGTGAGTTCCACCCCCTTCTCCAGGGGGGAGGAAAGACCCAGTACTTC	CASSEFHPLLQGGGKTQYF
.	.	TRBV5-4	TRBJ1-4	TGTGCCAGCAGCCCCGGCGCGGCAACTAATGAAAAACTGTTTTTT	CASSPGAATNEKLFF
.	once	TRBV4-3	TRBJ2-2	TGCGCCAGCAGCCAAGAACCGGGGATCACCGGGGAGCTGTTTTTT	CASSQEPGITGELFF
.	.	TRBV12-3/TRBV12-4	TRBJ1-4	TGTGCCAGCAGTCCGACAGGTGGAAAACTGTTTTTT	CASSPTGGKLFF
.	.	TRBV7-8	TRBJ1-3	TGTGCCAGCAGCTTAGGTTCAGTGAGCTCTGGAAACACCATATATTTT	CASSLGSVSSGNTIYF
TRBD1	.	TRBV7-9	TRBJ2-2	TGTGCCAGCAGCTTGCCGGGACAGAAGAACACCGGGGAGCTGTTTTTT	CASSLPGQKNTGELFF
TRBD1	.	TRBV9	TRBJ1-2	TGTGCCAGCAGCGTAGCTCGAGGGGGCTCTGGCTACACCTTC	CASSVARGGSGYTF
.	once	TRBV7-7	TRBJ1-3	TGTGCCAGCAGCCCCGGGGGAACTGGAAACACCATATATTTT	CASSPGGTGNTIYF
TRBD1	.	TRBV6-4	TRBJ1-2	TGTGCCAGCAGTGCGCCAGGGGGCTATGGCTACACCTTC	CASSAPGGYGYTF
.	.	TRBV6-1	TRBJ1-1	TGTGCCAGCAGTGAGGGGGGCCTTGGGGCTTTCTTT	CASSEGGLGAFF
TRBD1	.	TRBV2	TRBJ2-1	TGTGCCAGCAGTGAAAGGTTGGGACAGGGAACCCAACTTAACAATGAGCAGTTCTTC	CASSERLGQGTQLNNEQFF
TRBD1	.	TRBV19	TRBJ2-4	TGTGCCAGTAGTACGACAGGGGGACGAGACATTCAGTACTTC	CASSTTGGRDIQYF
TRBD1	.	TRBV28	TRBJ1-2	TGTGCCAGCAGTTTCGGTGGGACAGGGGGCAGAGTGGATGGCTACACCTTC	CASSFGGTGGRVDGYTF
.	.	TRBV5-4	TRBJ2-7	TGTGCCAGCAGCCCCGCCGTGCGTCAGAACGAGCAGTACTTC	CASSPAVRQNEQYF
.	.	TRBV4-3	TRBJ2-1	TGCGCCAGCAGCCAAGATATCGGGGGGCTATACGACAATGAGCAGTTCTTC	CASSQDIGGLYDNEQFF
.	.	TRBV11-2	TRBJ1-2	TGTGCCAGCAGCTCTTTTAAAGTAGGGCAGCGCTTTAACTATGGCTACACCTTC	CASSSFKVGQRFNYGYTF
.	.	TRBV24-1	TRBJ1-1	TGTGCCACCCAGAGGACACCGAACACTGAAGCTTTCTTT	CATQRTPNTEAFF
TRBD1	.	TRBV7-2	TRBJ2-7	TGTGCCAGCAGCTTCCCGGGACAGACCCTTTACGAGCAGTACTTC	CASSFPGQTLYEQYF
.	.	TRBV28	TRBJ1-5	TGTGCCAGCAGGGGGCGGGTCAGGGAGAATCAGCCCCAGCATTTT	CASRGRVRENQPQHF
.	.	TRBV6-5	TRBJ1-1	TGTGCCTCCAGGGGCACGAACACTGAAGCTTTCTTT	CASRGTNTEAFF
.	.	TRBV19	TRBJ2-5	TGTGCCAGTAGTATAGTCGGGTTCAGAGAGACCCAGTACTTC	CASSIVGFRETQYF
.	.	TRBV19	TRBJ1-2	TGTGCCAGTAGTATAGTCCCTAACTATGGCTACACCTTC	CASSIVPNYGYTF
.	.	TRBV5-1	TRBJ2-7	TGCGCCAGCAGCTTGGGGGGGTTTAGTGGCGAGCAGTACTTC	CASSLGGFSGEQYF
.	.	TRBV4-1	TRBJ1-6	TGCGCCAGCAGCTCCTGGACAGAACCTAATTCACCCCTCCACTTT	CASSSWTEPNSPLHF
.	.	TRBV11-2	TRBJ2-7	TGTGCCAGCAGCTTAGCTGGGACGTACGAGCAGTACTTC	CASSLAGTYEQYF
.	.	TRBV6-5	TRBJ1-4	TGTGCCAGCAGTTTCGTTGGTGGAACTAATGAAAAACTGTTTTTT	CASSFVGGTNEKLFF
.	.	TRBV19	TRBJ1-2	TGTGCCAGTAGGGACAAAGCTTACTATGGCTACACCTTC	CASRDKAYYGYTF
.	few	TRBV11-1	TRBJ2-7	TGTGCCAGCAGCCCGCAGCCCCAGGGAGCCGAGCAGTACTTC	CASSPQPQGAEQYF
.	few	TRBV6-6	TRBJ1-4	TGTGCCAGCAGAGACTGGGGGTCTAGAACTAATGAAAAACTGTTTTTT	CASRDWGSRTNEKLFF
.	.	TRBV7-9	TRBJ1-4	TGTGCCAGCAGCTTCGGGGAAACTAATGAAAAACTGTTTTTT	CASSFGETNEKLFF
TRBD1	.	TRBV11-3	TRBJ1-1	TGTGCCAGCAGTTACACTTCACAGGGGAATACTGAAGCTTTCTTT	CASSYTSQGNTEAFF
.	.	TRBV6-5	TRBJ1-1	TGTGCCAGCAGTTACCGATCAGGGGAGACTGAAGCTTTCTTT	CASSYRSGETEAFF
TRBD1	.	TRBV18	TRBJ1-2	TGTGCCAGCTCACCGGGACAGGGTAATGGCTACACCTTC	CASSPGQGNGYTF
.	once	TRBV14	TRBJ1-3	TGTGCCAGCAGCTACAGAGTCTCTGGAAACACCATATATTTT	CASSYRVSGNTIYF
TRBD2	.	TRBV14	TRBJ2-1	TGTGCCAGCAGCCCTATAGCGGGGGTGACCTACAATGAGCAGTTCTTC	CASSPIAGVTYNEQFF
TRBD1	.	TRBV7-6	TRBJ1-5	TGTGCCAGCAGCCCCGGGACAGGGGGAGGACAGCCCCAGCATTTT	CASSPGTGGGQPQHF
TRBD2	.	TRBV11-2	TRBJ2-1	TGTGCCAGCAGCTTAGGGCCTACTAGCGGCGCTTATGAGCAGTTCTTC	CASSLGPTSGAYEQFF
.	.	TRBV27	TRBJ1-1	TGTGCCAGCATTGGGGGGATCGGGACTGAAGCTTTCTTT	CASIGGIGTEAFF
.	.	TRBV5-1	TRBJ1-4	TGCGCCAGCAGCTGGGGGGAGACTAATGAAAAACTGTTTTTT	CASSWGETNEKLFF
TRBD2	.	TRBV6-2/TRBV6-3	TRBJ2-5	TGTGCCAGCAGTTACCCGAGGACTAGCGGACAAGAGACCCAGTACTTC	CASSYPRTSGQETQYF
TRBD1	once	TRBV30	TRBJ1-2	TGTGCCTGGAGCCTAACGACCGGGACAGGGAACTATGGCTACACCTTC	CAWSLTTGTGNYGYTF
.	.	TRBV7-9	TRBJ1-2	TGTGCCAGCAGCCTGGGGACCTATGGCTACACCTTC	CASSLGTYGYTF
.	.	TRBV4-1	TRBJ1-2	TGCGCCAGCAGACGGACGGGAGATTATGGCTACACCTTC	CASRRTGDYGYTF
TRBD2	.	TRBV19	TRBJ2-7	TGTGCCAGTAGTTCGCGGACTAGCGGGGGCCTCTCCTACGAGCAGTACTTC	CASSSRTSGGLSYEQYF
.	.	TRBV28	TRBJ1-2	TGTGCCAGCGTGGGAACTTATAACTATGGCTACACCTTC	CASVGTYNYGYTF